This T cell receptor beta chain was captured by sequencing in a study of cytomegalovirus exposure and HLA in healthy donors. Overall study: Samples from HLA-typed donors yielded approximately 80 million unique TCRs in an early data release. Study-wide results and limits: TCR beta chain V- and J-gene trimming was linked, in a later analysis, to a missense variant in DCLRE1C. The analysis excluded some indistinguishable V segments, including TRBV6-2 and TRBV6-3.

The PCR employed 60 Vbeta primers together with 13 Jbeta primers. Libraries were prepared by immunoSEQ multiplex PCR; TCRdb keeps only in-frame clonotypes and omits some of them. The sample lists under 250,000 clones; around 76% were seen once. V shed 2 bases and J 2 bases; nucleotides not matched to a gene: 4. The CDR3 has 15 residues. Germline V gene data show CDR1 as MGHRA and CDR2 as YSYEKL. Comments on this clone: The antigen remains undetermined.

The donors, nominally healthy at sampling, likely had unrecorded immune exposures. The sample taken for sequencing was PBMCs. The V and J genes are TRBV4-1 and TRBJ2-7; 9 bases fit TRBD2. The source is a man in his thirties or forties in good health and CMV-seronegative. CDR3 DNA sequence: TGCGCCAGCAGCCAACTCCTAGCGGGGACCTACGAGCAGTACTTC. The encoded protein is CASSQLLAGTYEQYF.